This T cell receptor beta chain was observed in a study of blood T cells in healthy people across ages. The second PCR ran roughly 6 to 11 cycles with a sample-barcoded 5' primer and J-beta primers. Via MiXCR, TCRdb re-called the 5' RACE reads, giving one row per CDR3 protein. The sample records approximately 1.5 million distinct CDR3 sequences, around 40% being singletons. V gave up 5 bases and J gave up 4 bases; unmatched junction bases: 5. The CDR3 length is 15 residues. Ten or more counts support this clonotype. Sequenced material: blood. This sequence originates from a young woman in good health. This chain uses TRBV12-3 or TRBV12-4 with TRBJ2-3, with 11 bases aligning to TRBD2. DNA for the CDR3: TGTGCCAGCAGTGTTCTAGCGGGAGGACCAGATACGCAGTATTTT. Translated, it gives CASSVLAGGPDTQYF.